This TCR beta chain stems from a study of T cell responses to AZD1222 COVID-19 vaccine. Broader study findings: AZD1222 recipients seropositive at baseline numbered only five to seven. Without day 14 samples, only post-peak T cell repertoires were studied.

The CDR3 length is 14 residues. Trimming took off 3 bases at V and 0 bases at J, with 6 bases between the two ends. CDR1 is SGHTA and CDR2 is FQGNSA in the germline V gene. On this clone: Its antigen is still unknown.

The method was immunoSEQ multiplex PCR; TCRdb's version includes in-frame clones alone and lacks a portion of them. This sample yields approximately 140,000 clones, of which 80% to 95% are seen a single time; roughly 3.1% belongs to the top ten. The origin of this receptor is an adult who received the AZD1222 COVID-19 vaccine. Sequenced material: peripheral blood, taken 28 days after the second AZD1222 dose. This chain connects TRBV7-2 to TRBJ2-1; D is unclear. The CDR3 sequence is CASSFSSSYNEQFF. In DNA form, the CDR3 reads TGTGCCAGCAGCTTTAGCTCCTCCTACAATGAGCAGTTCTTC. The entire variable domain, with the rest obtained from reference TRBV7-2 and TRBJ2-1, is as follows: GAGVSQSPSNKVTEKGKDVELRCDPISGHTALYWYRQSLGQGLEFLIYFQGNSAPDKSGLPSDRFSAERTGGSVSTLTIQRTQQEDSAVYLCASSFSSSYNEQFFGPGTRLTVL.